This section outlines one T cell receptor beta chain sequence together with its context. Its cognate antigen is unknown. PCR was performed using 60 Vbeta and 13 Jbeta primers. Assay: immunoSEQ multiplex PCR; the TCRdb copy retains only in-frame clones and omits some. The sample includes 100,000 to 150,000 clones, around 86% of them seen just once. This CDR3 is 14 amino acids long. Trimming stripped 3 bases from V and 0 bases from J, with 9 bases between. Germline CDR1 reads SGHNT; CDR2 reads YYREEE (reference sequence). All the people who gave samples were healthy bone marrow donors. This record belongs to a study of cytomegalovirus exposure and HLA in healthy donors. Study findings and constraints: Only CMV serostatus was available as immune exposure information. Most TCR sequences were uncommon, yet certain public TCRs appeared in many donors. Sequencing depth roughly uniform across donors was assumed in presence/absence analyses.

The clonotype comes from a man between 18 and 29 years old in good health and CMV-seronegative. The specimen was PBMCs. The rearrangement uses TRBV5-4 and TRBJ1-1; possibly TRBD1 for D (5 bases). CDR3 nucleotides: TGTGCCAGCAGCTCATTGGACATGAACACTGAAGCTTTCTTT. This encodes CASSSLDMNTEAFF.